The source of this T cell receptor beta chain is a study of T cell responses to AZD1222 COVID-19 vaccine. General observations from the study: Baseline testing showed seropositivity in only five to seven AZD1222 recipients. CD4 TCRs covered the whole spike, strongest at regions 160-218 and 743-854.

Germline-derived CDR1 and CDR2 are KGHDR and SFDVKD. The CDR3 runs to 19 residues. The ends lost 0 bases at V and 1 base at J; junction bases unmatched: 13. The method was immunoSEQ multiplex PCR; TCRdb's version includes in-frame clones alone and lacks a portion of them. This table holds fewer than 120,000 clones, 85% to 90% found once. Pooled samples include second doses given at about 4 or 12 weeks. For this clone: The antigen is not known.

Sequenced material: peripheral blood, taken 28 days after the second AZD1222 dose. The V and J genes are TRBV24-1 and TRBJ2-7; 8 nucleotides line up with TRBD1. The receptor was derived from an adult who received the AZD1222 COVID-19 vaccine. As DNA, the CDR3 is TGTGCCACCAGTGATTTGCAAGTTGTAGGGTGGGACAGGTCCTACGAGCAGTACTTC. It is translated as CATSDLQVVGWDRSYEQYF.